These 28 T cell receptor beta chains originate from one sample sequenced in a study of blood T cell repertoires in COVID-19. Repertoires were generated with immunoSEQ multiplex PCR, while TCRdb's copy carries only in-frame clones and drops some. The data show approximately 440,000 clones, about 90% seen once. Sequencing input: PBMCs or T cells enriched from blood (not recorded which). These receptors all come from a man aged 18 to 30 who had recovered from COVID-19.

The chain uses TRBV4-1 and TRBJ1-6; no definite D call. CDR1 is MGHRA, CDR2 YSYEKL, per germline. Trimming shortened V by 0 bases and J by 8 bases, and 11 bases separated the two germline ends. This CDR3 has 15 residues. The CDR3, as DNA: TGCGCCAGCAGCCAAGATCTGGCTGCCTATTCACCCCTCCACTTT. Encoded protein: CASSQDLAAYSPLHF.

The chain employs TRBV5-6 and TRBJ2-1, with 7 bases fitting TRBD1. CDR3 size: 16 residues. Germline CDR1 reads SGHDT; CDR2 reads YYEEEE. The ends lost 0 bases at V and 0 bases at J; junction bases unmatched: 3. The CDR3: CASSLAGGSSYNEQFF. The CDR3 DNA reads TGTGCCAGCAGCTTGGCAGGGGGAAGCTCCTACAATGAGCAGTTCTTC.

The chain employs TRBV4-1 and TRBJ1-2, with D tentatively TRBD1 (5 bases). V was shortened by 2 bases and J by 0 bases, with 10 bases between the two germline ends. Looked up from germline, CDR1 is MGHRA and CDR2 is YSYEKL. The CDR3 is made up of 15 amino acids. The CDR3 loop reads CASSQSPGANYGYTF. CDR3 nucleotides: TGCGCCAGCAGCCAATCCCCGGGGGCTAACTATGGCTACACCTTC.

V and J are TRBV7-9 and TRBJ2-7; 7 nucleotides agree with TRBD1. Trimming cost V 2 bases and J 3 bases; bases outside gene matches: 4. The CDR3 consists of 14 residues. Looked up from germline, CDR1 is SEHNR and CDR2 is FQNEAQ (reference sequence). CDR3 nucleotide sequence: TGTGCCAGCAGCTTAAGGGACAGTTACTACGAGCAGTACTTC. Translating gives CASSLRDSYYEQYF. The entire variable domain, with the rest obtained from reference TRBV7-9 and TRBJ2-7, is as follows: DTGVSQNPRHKITKRGQNVTFRCDPISEHNRLYWYRQTLGQGPEFLTYFQNEAQLEKSRLLSDRFSAERPKGSFSTLEIQRTEQGDSAMYLCASSLRDSYYEQYFGPGTRLTVT.

This chain connects TRBV16 to TRBJ2-1, with D possibly being TRBD2 (6 bases). Trimming removed 4 bases from V and 5 bases from J, with 12 bases in between. CDR1 is KGHSY and CDR2 is FQNENV in the germline V gene. The length of the CDR3 is 14 residues. For the CDR3, the DNA is TGTGCCAGCAGCCCACTCGGGGGTAACAATGAGCAGTTCTTC. It encodes CASSPLGGNNEQFF.

V is TRBV3-1 (or the pseudogene TRBV3-2) and J is TRBJ1-2; D ambiguous. There are 14 residues in the CDR3. Germline assignment: CDR1 LGHDT and CDR2 YNNKEL (reference sequence). Trimming took 4 bases from V and 5 from J, leaving 14 bases between them. CDR3 bases: TGTGCCAGCAGCCCAAGAGAGTCCCGATATGGCTACACCTTC. Its protein product is CASSPRESRYGYTF.

The chain uses TRBV12-3 or TRBV12-4 and TRBJ1-5; D is undetermined. CDR3 length: 13 amino acids. The ends were cut back, 6 bases at V and 6 bases at J, with 12 bases in the middle. The CDR3 DNA reads TGTGCCAGCAGACAACAAACGGGTCAGCCCCAGCATTTT. Translation gives CASRQQTGQPQHF.

The rearrangement joins TRBV19 to TRBJ1-2, with 8 bases that match TRBD1. The germline CDR1 and CDR2 sequences are LNHDA and SQIVND (reference sequence). The CDR3 has 14 amino acids. Losses at the gene ends were 4 bases for V and 5 bases for J; bases not matched to a gene: 6. The CDR3 is CASSKDRVRYGYTF. The CDR3 bases are TGTGCCAGTAGTAAGGACAGGGTTAGGTATGGCTACACCTTC.

This sequence joins TRBV3-1 (or the pseudogene TRBV3-2) and TRBJ1-1, with D unclear. The CDR3 loop spans 16 amino acids. Between the trimmed V and J ends, which lost 3 bases and 5 bases, there was a span of 19 bases. Germline CDR1 reads LGHDT; CDR2 reads YNNKEL (reference sequence). The CDR3 loop is CASSQSGRPLGTEAFF. CDR3 in DNA: TGTGCCAGCAGCCAGTCGGGTCGTCCACTTGGGACTGAAGCTTTCTTT.

The chain employs TRBV29-1 and TRBJ1-2; no clear D. The V and J ends lost 2 bases and 4 bases respectively, with 17 bases between them. The germline V gene encodes CDR1 SQVTM and CDR2 ANQGSEA. The CDR3 sequence is 15 residues long. The CDR3: CSVERRNSEAYGYTF. As DNA, the CDR3 is TGCAGCGTTGAACGCAGGAACTCTGAAGCCTATGGCTACACCTTC.

Regarding this clone: Compared with germline, one end of the junction differs, possibly owing to a read error. The V and J genes are TRBV6-2 or TRBV6-3 and TRBJ2-1, with 13 bases identical to TRBD2. The CDR3 runs to 16 residues. Germline CDR1 and CDR2: MNHEY and SVGEGT. The CDR3 loop is CAGSTLRTSGSNEQFF. Written as DNA, the CDR3 is TGTGCCGGCAGTACCCTCCGGACTAGCGGGAGCAATGAGCAGTTCTTC.

The chain recombines TRBV7-3 with TRBJ2-1; the match to TRBD2 covers 10 bases. Germline V gives CDR1 SGHTA, CDR2 FQGTGA. Trimming took 5 bases from V and 4 from J; bases not matched to a gene: 5. CDR3 length: 15 residues. The CDR3, as DNA: TGTGCCAGCAGCAAACGGACTAGCGGATACAATGAGCAGTTCTTC. It is translated as CASSKRTSGYNEQFF.

The rearrangement links TRBV18 to TRBJ2-1; D perhaps matches TRBD1 (6 bases). The CDR3 spans 16 residues. V dropped 4 bases and J dropped 5 bases, with 18 bases sitting between them. CDR1 is KGHSH, CDR2 LQKENI, per germline. Written as DNA, the CDR3 is TGTGCCAGCTCACGTGGGGGCAGGGGAATTCACAATGAGCAGTTCTTC. Translation gives CASSRGGRGIHNEQFF. The full variable domain, its missing parts supplied by reference TRBV18 and TRBJ2-1, is NAGVMQNPRHLVRRRGQEARLRCSPMKGHSHVYWYRQLPEEGLKFMVYLQKENIIDESGMPKERFSAEFPKEGPSILRIQQVVRGDSAAYFCASSRGGRGIHNEQFFGPGTRLTVL.

The CDR3 reads CAWSVQLDTEAFF. CDR3 DNA sequence: TGTGCCTGGAGTGTACAGCTGGACACTGAAGCTTTCTTT. The chain carries TRBV30 and TRBJ1-1; D is ambiguous. The V end was cut by 0 bases, the J end by 3 bases, with 8 bases between. The CDR3 is made up of 13 amino acids. In germline, CDR1 is GTSNPN, CDR2 SVGIG (reference sequence).

This chain uses TRBV27 with TRBJ1-2; D gene unclear. Germline loops: CDR1 MNHEY, CDR2 SMNVEV (reference sequence). Trimming took off 2 bases at V and 4 bases at J, with 5 bases between the two ends. This CDR3 is 12 amino acids long. CDR3 in amino acids: CASSLRGYGYTF. CDR3 sequence (DNA): TGTGCCAGCAGTTTAAGAGGCTATGGCTACACCTTC.

The rearrangement links TRBV7-9 to TRBJ2-1, with 11 bases matching TRBD2. Trimming took 7 bases from V and 7 from J; bases not matched to a gene: 9. Per germline, CDR1 SEHNR and CDR2 FQNEAQ (reference sequence). This CDR3 contains 15 residues. DNA for the CDR3: TGTGCCAGCAATGACCGGGCTAGCGGGGGGAATGAGCAGTTCTTC. It codes for CASNDRASGGNEQFF.

This chain joins TRBV7-2 and TRBJ2-2, with a possible D match to TRBD1 (6 bases). The CDR3 is 14 amino acids. CDR1 is SGHTA and CDR2 is FQGNSA in the germline V gene. V was clipped by 5 bases and J by 1 base, with 8 bases between them. CDR3 sequence reads: CASSLTGNTGELFF. CDR3 coding DNA: TGTGCCAGCAGCCTGACAGGGAACACCGGGGAGCTGTTTTTT.

This clone has only a few counts. The sample holds other DNA sequences that translate to the same CDR3. This chain uses TRBV7-3 with TRBJ2-1; 8 bases agree with TRBD1. Germline V CDR1 and CDR2: SGHTA, FQGTGA. CDR3 length equals 15 residues. The V segment lost 5 bases and the J segment 1 base; nucleotides outside the gene matches: 4. Here the CDR3 reads CASSPDRGSYNEQFF. DNA for the CDR3: TGTGCCAGCAGCCCCGACAGGGGTTCCTACAATGAGCAGTTCTTC. Complete variable domain (other parts from reference TRBV7-3 and TRBJ2-1): GAGVSQTPSNKVTEKGKYVELRCDPISGHTALYWYRQSLGQGPEFLIYFQGTGAADDSGLPNDRFFAVRPEGSVSTLKIQRTERGDSAVYLCASSPDRGSYNEQFFGPGTRLTVL.

This clone was detected once. The genes are TRBV6-5 and TRBJ1-5; D is unresolved. The germline V gene encodes CDR1 MNHEY and CDR2 SVGAGI. Trimming pared 6 bases from V and 6 bases from J, leaving 6 bases between. The CDR3 runs to 11 residues. Here the CDR3 DNA reads TGTGCCAGCAGACATGGTCAGCCCCAGCATTTT. Translated: CASRHGQPQHF.

The J gene is TRBJ1-1, the V gene TRBV7-2, with D possibly TRBD1 on 6 matching bases. Germline lookup yields CDR1 SGHTA and CDR2 FQGNSA. V lost 5 bases, J lost 5 bases, and 18 bases lay in between. The CDR3 contains 15 residues. This CDR3 reads CASSPGPGEGTEAFF. CDR3 coding DNA: TGTGCCAGCAGCCCAGGGCCAGGGGAGGGGACTGAAGCTTTCTTT.

The chain is built from TRBV2 and TRBJ2-5; D may be TRBD1 (5 bases). Germline CDR1 reads SNHLY; CDR2 reads FYNNEI. The V and J ends lost 8 bases and 5 bases respectively, with 9 bases between them. This CDR3 spans 11 amino acids. The CDR3 DNA is TGTGCCAGCGGGGCCGAGGAGACCCAGTACTTC. Protein sequence: CASGAEETQYF.

This chain uses TRBV11-3 with TRBJ2-1, with TRBD2 matching 8 bases. The CDR3 sequence is 21 residues long. Germline values: CDR1 SGHNT, CDR2 YENEEA. The J segment lost 4 bases and the V segment lost 0 bases, leaving 20 bases of the junction unmatched. CDR3 DNA: TGTGCCAGCAGCTTAGATTCGTTGAGGGCGGGAGGCCGATCGTATTACAATGAGCAGTTCTTC. This gives the protein CASSLDSLRAGGRSYYNEQFF.

The rearrangement links TRBV5-5 to TRBJ2-2; maybe TRBD1 (6 bases). Trimming took 3 bases from V and 6 from J, leaving 15 bases between them. CDR1 is SGHKS and CDR2 is YYEKEE in the germline V gene (reference sequence). This CDR3 comprises 15 residues. The DNA of the CDR3 is TGTGCCAGCAGCTACCCAGGGGAAGGGGCCGGGGAGCTGTTTTTT. The encoded protein is CASSYPGEGAGELFF. The full variable domain, its missing parts supplied by reference TRBV5-5 and TRBJ2-2, is DAGVTQSPTHLIKTRGQQVTLRCSPISGHKSVSWYQQVLGQGPQFIFQYYEKEERGRGNFPDRFSARQFPNYSSELNVNALLLGDSALYLCASSYPGEGAGELFFGEGSRLTVL.

This chain connects TRBV5-1 to TRBJ2-5; D possibly corresponds to TRBD2 (5 bases). CDR1 is SGHRS, CDR2 YFSETQ, per germline. This CDR3 has 14 residues. V was pared by 4 bases and J by 5 bases, with 15 bases between. CDR3 loop: CASSLGLPGETQYF. The CDR3 coding sequence is TGCGCCAGCAGCCTCGGACTGCCCGGCGAGACCCAGTACTTC.

The rearrangement links TRBV2 to TRBJ1-6, with D unresolved. Germline values: CDR1 SNHLY, CDR2 FYNNEI. The V end lost 8 bases, the J end lost 4 bases, and 12 bases lay between the germline ends. This CDR3 region has 14 residues. The CDR3 DNA reads TGTGCCAGCGCCGGAGGGCAGTATAATTCACCCCTCCACTTT. Translation: CASAGGQYNSPLHF.

This rearrangement joins TRBV7-9 to TRBJ2-7; TRBD2 aligns across 15 bases. Germline trimming cut 3 bases from V and 0 bases from J; bases unmatched to any gene: 3. The germline V gene encodes CDR1 SEHNR and CDR2 FQNEAQ (reference sequence). The CDR3 has 17 residues. CDR3 loop: CASSFGLAGGNSYEQYF. DNA of the CDR3: TGTGCCAGCAGCTTTGGACTAGCGGGAGGGAACTCCTACGAGCAGTACTTC.

In regard to this clone: Other DNA sequences in this specimen translate into the identical CDR3. The genes are TRBV7-3 and TRBJ1-6, with D perhaps matching TRBD1 (5 bases). V lost 3 bases and J lost 9, with 9 bases in between. Germline CDR1 SGHTA, CDR2 FQGTGA. This CDR3 contains 13 residues. The CDR3 is CASSLGGGSPLHF. CDR3 DNA sequence: TGTGCCAGCAGCTTGGGGGGAGGTTCACCCCTCCACTTT.

In nucleotides, the CDR3 is TGCACCAGCAGCCAACGGCGGGCCAGCTATGGCTACACCTTC. Translation gives CTSSQRRASYGYTF. The chain carries TRBV1 and TRBJ1-2. TRBV1 is a pseudogene locus. This CDR3 has 14 residues.